The rows below give T cell receptor beta chains drawn from one sample of a study of T cells after posttransplantation cyclophosphamide. Repertoires were generated with immunoSEQ multiplex PCR, while TCRdb's copy carries only in-frame clones and drops some. Recorded here are about 22,000 clones, with no singletons, and the ten leading clones hold around 4.4%. Sequencing used PBMCs. Source of these receptors: a woman between 45 and 60 years old in good health, CMV-negative, and a related stem cell transplant donor. CDR3s include the opening cysteine and the closing phenylalanine or tryptophan. A D gene is named only where the DNA matches it firmly. Clone size is stated in some rows and not others, as once, few, many or a class when expanded.

d_call clone_size j_call v_call cdr3_nt cdr3_aa
- many TRBJ2-1 TRBV11-3 TGTGCCAGCAGCTTAATGGGACAACACAATGAGCAGTTCTTC CASSLMGQHNEQFF
- - TRBJ1-2 TRBV7-6 TGTGCCAGCAGCTTAGCCGAGGAAGATTTTTTC CASSLAEEDFF
- many TRBJ2-1 TRBV28 TGTGCCAGCAGTTCATGGATGAGTGAGCAGTTCTTC CASSSWMSEQFF
- - TRBJ2-7 TRBV9 TGTGCCGGCAGCGTAGGGGGAAGAGGGTCCGAGCAGTACTTC CAGSVGGRGSEQYF
- large TRBJ1-1 TRBV19 TGTGCCAGTAGTCTTACATTGAACACTGAAGCTTTCTTT CASSLTLNTEAFF
- many TRBJ2-7 TRBV20-1 TGCAGTGCTAAAGCGGACTACGAGCAGTACTTC CSAKADYEQYF
- many TRBJ1-1 TRBV15 TGTGCCACCAGCACAGGGATGGTGGCGACTGAAGCTTTCTTT CATSTGMVATEAFF
TRBD1 many TRBJ1-2 TRBV5-1 TGCGCCAGCAGCTTGCCTGACAGGGACTATGGCTACACCTTC CASSLPDRDYGYTF
- many TRBJ1-3 TRBV19 TGTGCCAGTAAGAATGACATCTACTCTGGAAACACCATATATTTT CASKNDIYSGNTIYF
- many TRBJ1-4 TRBV7-9 TGTGCCAGCAGCCCCATGGGGCTCCCGCGACCAACTAATGAAAAACTGTTTTTT CASSPMGLPRPTNEKLFF
- - TRBJ2-3 TRBV9 TGTGCCAGCAGCGTAGAAGCGCTCGGGGGAAGCACAGATACGCAGTATTTT CASSVEALGGSTDTQYF
- many TRBJ2-5 TRBV14 TGTGCCAGCAGTCAGATACAAGAGACCCAGTACTTC CASSQIQETQYF
- many TRBJ1-1 TRBV18 TGTGCCAGCTCACCAGTAGGGGGTCCAAGCACTGAAGCTTTCTTT CASSPVGGPSTEAFF
TRBD2 many TRBJ2-1 TRBV19 TGTGCCAGCAACGGACTAGCGGGTTTCTACAATGAGCAGTTCTTC CASNGLAGFYNEQFF
- many TRBJ2-7 TRBV7-9 TGTGCCAGCAGCTGGGAAGGTAGGGGGGAGCAGTACTTC CASSWEGRGEQYF
- many TRBJ1-1 TRBV18 TGTGCCAGCTCACCAGTCAGTTTGGTGAACACTGAAGCTTTCTTT CASSPVSLVNTEAFF
- many TRBJ1-2 TRBV19 TGTGCCAGTAGTATAGAAGGACACGACTATGGCTACACCTTC CASSIEGHDYGYTF
TRBD1 many TRBJ1-1 TRBV4-3 TGCGCCAGCAGCCCCATCCTAGCCGCAGGGGGTACTGAAGCTTTCTTT CASSPILAAGGTEAFF
TRBD1 many TRBJ1-1 TRBV7-2 TGTGCCAGCAGAACCGGGACAGAGCTTACTGAAGCTTTCTTT CASRTGTELTEAFF
TRBD1 many TRBJ2-1 TRBV18 TGTGCCAGCTCACCACTGGGACAGGGGCATCTTAGCGGCTCCTACAATGAGCAGTTCTTC CASSPLGQGHLSGSYNEQFF
TRBD2 many TRBJ2-1 TRBV7-8 TGTGCCAGCAGCTCCCGACTAGCGGGGGAGGCCTACAATGAGCAGTTCTTC CASSSRLAGEAYNEQFF
TRBD1 many TRBJ1-2 TRBV7-2 TGTGCCAGCAGCCCGAGACAGGGGCTAGGTGGCTACACCTTC CASSPRQGLGGYTF
- many TRBJ1-1 TRBV19 TGTGCCACGAGAGCGACGGCGAGGTACACTGAAGCTTTCTTT CATRATARYTEAFF
- many TRBJ1-2 TRBV29-1 TGCAGCGTTGTACAAGACTATGGCTACACCTTC CSVVQDYGYTF
- many TRBJ1-6 TRBV27 TGTGCCAGCCGGATTGAGGGAAGCTCCTATAATTCACCCCTCCACTTT CASRIEGSSYNSPLHF
- many TRBJ1-6 TRBV19 TGTGCCAGTAGTACCCGGGGTGAAAATTCACCCCTCCACTTT CASSTRGENSPLHF
- many TRBJ1-2 TRBV5-1 TGCGCCAGCAGCCTGGGTGTAGGACAGACCTATGGCTACACCTTC CASSLGVGQTYGYTF
TRBD1 many TRBJ1-4 TRBV18 TGTGCCAGCTCACCACGAACAGGGACAGCTCTTGAAAAACTGTTTTTT CASSPRTGTALEKLFF
- many TRBJ2-1 TRBV9 TGTGCCAGCAGCACACCCCCCGGTGGGGGTAGGGGGTACAATGAGCAGTTCTTC CASSTPPGGGRGYNEQFF
TRBD1 many TRBJ1-2 TRBV4-3 TGCGCCAGCAGCCAAGAAATAGGCCGACAGGGCGGCTACACCTTC CASSQEIGRQGGYTF
TRBD1 many TRBJ2-1 TRBV5-6 TGTGCCAGCAGCTTAGGGGGCGGGCGGATCAACAATGAGCAGTTCTTC CASSLGGGRINNEQFF
TRBD1 many TRBJ2-7 TRBV10-3 TGTGCCATCAGTGAGCCGAGGGGGCAGACCTACGAGCAGTACTTC CAISEPRGQTYEQYF
TRBD1 many TRBJ2-2 TRBV18 TGTGCCAGCTCATCTCGACAGGGGGCTTTCGGGGAGCTGTTTTTT CASSSRQGAFGELFF
- many TRBJ1-2 TRBV5-6 TGTGCCAGCAGCTACCCTGAGGGCGGGGGCTACACCTTC CASSYPEGGGYTF
- many TRBJ1-1 TRBV6-1 TGTGCCAGCAGCCCAGGGGTGGCTGAAGCTTTCTTT CASSPGVAEAFF
TRBD1 many TRBJ2-5 TRBV5-1 TGCGCCAGCAGCTCCCTGGACAGGGGGCGGTCGGAGACCCAGTACTTC CASSSLDRGRSETQYF
- many TRBJ1-4 TRBV29-1 TGCAGCGTTCGAAGCAATAATGAAAAACTGTTTTTT CSVRSNNEKLFF
TRBD1 many TRBJ2-3 TRBV30 TGTGCCTCGGACAGGGCTAGCACAGATACGCAGTATTTT CASDRASTDTQYF
- many TRBJ2-5 TRBV9 TGTGCCAGCAGCGAAGCCTCGACTAGGACCCAAGAGACCCAGTACTTC CASSEASTRTQETQYF
- many TRBJ1-5 TRBV2 TGTGCCAGCAGGGAAAACAGGGACAATCAGCCCCAGCATTTT CASRENRDNQPQHF
TRBD1 medium-sized TRBJ1-5 TRBV19 TGTGCCAGTACCCCGGACAGGGGTTCCGCCCAGCATTTT CASTPDRGSAQHF
- many TRBJ2-7 TRBV27 TGTGCCAGCAGCTTCATCGGGAGTAGATCCTACGAGCAGTACTTC CASSFIGSRSYEQYF
TRBD1 many TRBJ1-3 TRBV28 TGTGCCAGCAGTTTCCCCCGCTTTTCTCAGGGGGCCTCTGGAAACACCATATATTTT CASSFPRFSQGASGNTIYF
- many TRBJ1-1 TRBV6-6 TGTGCCAGCAGTTCACCCCCGGCAGGGCCCACTGAAGCTTTCTTT CASSSPPAGPTEAFF
TRBD1 many TRBJ1-1 TRBV5-1 TGCGCCAGCAGCTTGGCCGGACAGGGGGCGAACACTGAAGCTTTCTTT CASSLAGQGANTEAFF
- many TRBJ1-2 TRBV6-5 TGTGCCAGCAGTCCAGGGGCCGGCCCTAGGGGCTACACCTTC CASSPGAGPRGYTF
- many TRBJ2-5 TRBV7-6 TGTGCCAGCAGCTTAACTAAAGAGACCCAGTACTTC CASSLTKETQYF
- many TRBJ2-3 TRBV10-2 TGCGCCAGCAGCCTAGAGATCGCTAGCACAGATACGCAGTATTTT CASSLEIASTDTQYF
- many TRBJ1-4 TRBV15 TGTGCCACCAGCAGAGATTCATCGGGGAATGAAAAACTGTTTTTT CATSRDSSGNEKLFF